Listed below are T cell receptor beta chains from one sample, sequenced in a study of early T cells in non-severe SARS-CoV-2 infection. TCRdb processed the 5' RACE reads anew with MiXCR; each CDR3 protein has one entry. The data contain 35,000 to 40,000 distinct CDR3 sequences, 5.8% of them singletons. The sample was whole blood. Receptor source: an adult who was a healthcare worker with PCR-confirmed SARS-CoV-2 infection or an uninfected control (not recorded which). Both conserved end residues are part of each CDR3.

j_call cdr3_length v_call cdr3_aa
TRBJ2-7 17 TRBV6-6 CASSRRSDSGGSYEQYF
TRBJ1-1 12 TRBV12-3/TRBV12-4 CASSLGYGEAFF
TRBJ2-1 14 TRBV30 CAWSVGLDPNEQFF
TRBJ2-1 15 TRBV5-1 CASSGGQGAPNEQFF
TRBJ2-3 13 TRBV12-5 CASGERLSDTQYF
TRBJ2-2 14 TRBV28 CASSQSGKAGELFF
TRBJ2-4 14 TRBV3-1 CASSQDTRVYIQYF
TRBJ2-1 16 TRBV12-3/TRBV12-4 CASSLTAGTGYNEQFF
TRBJ2-7 12 TRBV10-1 CASSESGSRQYF
TRBJ2-5 16 TRBV10-1 CASSESEGSGQETQYF
TRBJ1-1 14 TRBV27 CASSLSDRGTEAFF
TRBJ2-7 13 TRBV5-1 CASSLGTVYEQYF
TRBJ2-1 17 TRBV7-3 CASSLRGLAGGQNEQFF
TRBJ1-2 15 TRBV13 CASSRNGGPVYGYTF
TRBJ2-5 12 TRBV19 CASSIPGETQYF
TRBJ2-1 13 TRBV20-1 CSGSSYSYNEQFF
TRBJ2-5 16 TRBV7-9 CASSPGQFSLQETQYF
TRBJ2-4 14 TRBV19 CASTWDRGDTIQYF
TRBJ1-2 15 TRBV24-1 CATSDKGQGPYGYTF
TRBJ2-1 13 TRBV11-3 CASETSGTDEQFF
TRBJ1-5 15 TRBV4-3 CASSRTTGSNQPQHF
TRBJ2-6 15 TRBV27 CASSLSGAGANVLTF
TRBJ2-1 15 TRBV6-2/TRBV6-3 CASSRDSNTYNEQFF
TRBJ2-1 15 TRBV7-9 CASRSGPGDGNEQFF
TRBJ2-5 14 TRBV11-2 CASSFQGSSETQYF
TRBJ1-1 12 TRBV6-1 CASSEYTRRAFF
TRBJ2-1 12 TRBV14 CASSSLAGEQFF
TRBJ2-5 13 TRBV6-2/TRBV6-3 CASSTGSSETQYF
TRBJ1-1 14 TRBV9 CASSVGQRETEAFF
TRBJ2-1 17 TRBV13 CASSRRTSGRNRNEQFF
TRBJ2-1 13 TRBV9 CASSPSVSNEQFF
TRBJ1-2 17 TRBV7-9 CASSFGPQGQGEYGYTF
TRBJ2-3 17 TRBV5-4 CASSSGLAGGLTDTQYF
TRBJ1-2 12 TRBV14 CASSPGNYGYTF
TRBJ1-5 13 TRBV12-3/TRBV12-4 CASSGQAGQPQHF
TRBJ2-7 14 TRBV12-3/TRBV12-4 CASRDRGSRYEQYF
TRBJ2-3 18 TRBV20-1 CSAPEGAGRHAGTDTQYF
TRBJ2-5 14 TRBV5-6 CASSSLTGQETQYF
TRBJ2-5 16 TRBV6-5 CASSYVGGGPLETQYF
TRBJ2-5 14 TRBV4-1 CASSQGSSGETQYF
TRBJ2-5 15 TRBV5-1 CASSSPTGGQETQYF
TRBJ2-4 18 TRBV7-2 CASSPGPGDPLAKNIQYF